The sequence of this T cell receptor beta chain was determined in a study of blood T cell repertoires in COVID-19 (dated by TCRdb to 2020 to 2022). For the study in its entirety: Samples covering the acute and convalescent phases of COVID-19 were provided by collaborators in the United States, Italy and Spain. The samples were drawn from the first 160 participants of the ongoing ImmuneRACE study and from roughly 1,300 subjects provided by 6 global collaborators. The material from the prospective study consisted of cDNA or gDNA derived from T cells, B-cell-depleted T cells, or PBMCs. The dataset comprised deeply sampled blood TCRbeta repertoires from subjects exposed to, actively infected with, or recovered from COVID-19. A freely available public database, intended as a resource for researchers studying the immune response to SARS-CoV-2, is where the repertoires were released. Where available, HLA class I and class II types were taken from metadata supplied by the sample provider and were not determined by assay-based typing. The sample metadata nearly always contained a de-identified subject ID, COVID-19 status, age in years and sex.

Comments on this clone: Which antigen it targets is not known. No clone much larger than this one lies a single base away; base qualities are absent.

The collaborating institutions used their own protocols to collect whole blood in K2EDTA tubes. For TCRbeta analysis, collaborators shipped samples in one of three forms: frozen whole blood, isolated PBMCs, or DNA extracted from either of those sample types. General study outcomes and caveats: Clinical and demographic metadata were provided uncurated, with the amount varying by source and participant.

The immunoSEQ Assay, a bias-controlled multiplex PCR, was used to amplify TCRbeta CDR3 regions from genomic DNA. In the paper's pipeline: Nucleated cell counts per sample were estimated from amplification of reference gene primers within the assay. To quantify the absolute abundance of each unique TCRbeta CDR3 rearrangement, sequence reads were collapsed and filtered. For each sample, productive Simpson clonality was calculated by taking the square root of Simpson's diversity index across productive rearrangements. Imported from immuneACCESS, the table was reduced by TCRdb to in-frame sequences with V and J called. These copies leave out some clones; in studies compared against another copy, an unresolved V gene accounts for under half, and the cause of the remainder is not known. Clone size and the V and J calls come from that table; the DNA yielded D and trimming. A total of roughly 77,000 clones appear in this sample, 60% to 80% of them only once. The top ten clonotypes cover over 9.5% of the sample.

The sequence was collected from a human donor in a cohort sampled during active COVID-19. The sample was peripheral blood.

CDR3 sequence: CATSDPRQGSNSPLHF. The sequenced DNA is TGTGCCACCAGTGACCCCCGACAGGGGTCTAATTCACCCCTCCACTTT. The rearrangement joined TRBV24-1 to TRBJ1-6; TRBD1 lines up with 8 middle nucleotides. V is cut back by 4 bases and J by 6 bases, with 7 bases in the junction unmatched. As encoded in the germline V gene, CDR1 is KGHDR while CDR2 is SFDVKD. The CDR3 contains 16 residues, cysteine and phenylalanine counted. Only the CDR3 part of the read is kept: 48 bases, read in frame from the first base.